The sequence of this T cell receptor (beta chain) was determined in a study of T cell responses to AZD1222 COVID-19 vaccine. Overall study findings and caveats: Donors were chiefly white British, with a greater number of females, and clonal diversity was perhaps underestimated. Repertoires were obtained solely post-peak T cell response. Following two doses of AZD1222, Spike-specific TCR breadth and depth rose.

CDR1 SNHLY and CDR2 FYNNEI come from the germline V gene. The CDR3 contains 13 residues. The J segment lost 8 bases and the V segment lost 6 bases, leaving 9 bases of the junction unmatched. A note on this clone: The antigen is undetermined.

TCRdb's copy holds only in-frame clones and misses some; the assay was immunoSEQ multiplex PCR. This sample carries roughly 70,000 clones, under 90% of them seen once, and the ten largest clones take over 13%. Material: peripheral blood, obtained 28 days after the second AZD1222 dose. The chain employs TRBV2 and TRBJ1-2; 7 nucleotides agree with TRBD1. The TCR sequence derives from an adult who received the AZD1222 COVID-19 vaccine. The CDR3 spells CASSGDRVGGYTF. In DNA, the CDR3 is TGTGCCAGCAGCGGAGACAGGGTAGGCGGCTACACCTTC.